These 17 T cell receptor beta chains were sequenced from one sample in a study of blood T cell repertoires in COVID-19. The method was immunoSEQ multiplex PCR; TCRdb's version includes in-frame clones alone and lacks a portion of them. The table records about 130,000 clones, roughly 90% of them present only once. The sample was peripheral blood. The receptors here all came from a man in his fifties or sixties with COVID-19, enrolled during active disease.

The chain uses TRBV14 and TRBJ2-1; TRBD2 matches 9 bases. The CDR3 length is 16 residues. Trimming cost V 2 bases and J 10 bases; bases outside gene matches: 12. Germline values: CDR1 SGHDN, CDR2 FVKESK. In DNA form, the CDR3 reads TGTGCCAGCAGCCAATGGGGGCGGGAGGGCCCTCGCGAGCAGTTCTTC. The encoded protein is CASSQWGREGPREQFF.

The DNA for the CDR3 is TGCAGCGTTGAAGTCTGGGCTAGCGGGACCAACAATGAGCAGTTCTTC. Protein product: CSVEVWASGTNNEQFF. The chain uses TRBV29-1 and TRBJ2-1; 9 nucleotides line up with TRBD2. In germline, CDR1 is SQVTM, CDR2 ANQGSEA. CDR3 length: 16 residues. J lost 5 bases, V lost 1 base, and 9 bases had no gene match.

The V call is TRBV15, the J call TRBJ2-4; 8 nucleotides match TRBD1. After removal of 0 bases from V and 5 bases from J, the junction contained 3 bases not matched to a gene. The CDR3 loop spans 15 amino acids. Germline CDR1 is LNHNV and CDR2 is YYDKDF (reference sequence). CDR3 DNA sequence: TGTGCCACCAGCAGAGAAACGGGACAGGAAAACATTCAGTACTTC. It is translated as CATSRETGQENIQYF.

This clone showed up just a few times. CDR3: CASSLERLVEVFF. In DNA form, the CDR3 reads TGTGCCAGCAGCTTAGAGCGCCTCGTAGAAGTTTTCTTC. The V call is TRBV7-9, the J call TRBJ2-1; D ambiguous. The germline V and J ends were trimmed by 1 base and 16 bases, with 17 bases remaining between them. CDR3 length: 13 residues. Germline CDR1 is SEHNR and CDR2 is FQNEAQ (reference sequence).

The chain has TRBV11-2 and TRBJ2-1; 12 bases are a match to TRBD2. Germline loops: CDR1 SGHAT, CDR2 FQNNGV. V lost 0 bases, J lost 4 bases, and 1 base stayed unmatched. CDR3 size: 16 residues. CDR3 loop: CASSLDLAGGYNEQFF. CDR3 sequence (DNA): TGTGCCAGCAGCTTAGATCTAGCGGGAGGGTACAATGAGCAGTTCTTC.

The genes are TRBV7-7 and TRBJ2-7; TRBD1 matches at 9 bases. This CDR3 is 13 amino acids long. The V gene end was trimmed by 4 bases and the J gene end by 3 bases; junction bases not matched to a gene: 1. Germline values: CDR1 SSHAT, CDR2 FNYEAQ (reference sequence). This CDR3 is CASSWGQGYEQYF. DNA for the CDR3: TGTGCCAGCAGCTGGGGACAGGGCTACGAGCAGTACTTC. Combining the CDR3 with reference TRBV7-7 and TRBJ2-7 gives the whole variable domain GAGVSQSPRYKVTKRGQDVTLRCDPISSHATLYWYQQALGQGPEFLTYFNYEAQPDKSGLPSDRFSAERPEGSISTLTIQRTEQRDSAMYRCASSWGQGYEQYFGPGTRLTVT.

The gene calls are TRBV28 and TRBJ2-1; 14 nucleotides agree with TRBD2. Germline V gene data show CDR1 as MDHEN and CDR2 as SYDVKM. This CDR3 is built from 17 residues. V gave up 5 bases and J gave up 8 bases; unmatched junction bases: 11. As DNA, the CDR3 is TGTGCCAGCAGTCGCTCATCCGGGACTAGCGGGAGCCATGAGCAGTTCTTC. It yields the protein CASSRSSGTSGSHEQFF.

The gene calls are TRBV18 and TRBJ1-5; 7 bases fit TRBD1. Germline V lookup: CDR1 KGHSH, CDR2 LQKENI. Trimming took 3 bases from V and 4 from J; bases not matched to a gene: 6. This CDR3 has 15 residues. CDR3 DNA: TGTGCCAGCTCACCGAATTACAGGGGAAATCAGCCCCAGCATTTT. It yields the protein CASSPNYRGNQPQHF.

The rearrangement uses TRBV2 and TRBJ2-7, with D maybe TRBD1 (6 bases). The germline V and J ends were trimmed by 7 bases and 2 bases, with 12 bases remaining between them. Looked up from germline, CDR1 is SNHLY and CDR2 is FYNNEI. The CDR3 has 13 residues. CDR3: CASTLDSTYEQYF. As DNA, the CDR3 is TGTGCCAGCACCCTGGACAGTACCTACGAGCAGTACTTC.

The chain has TRBV27 and TRBJ1-4, with TRBD1 as a possible D gene (6 bases). The CDR3 contains 15 residues. V was shortened by 6 bases and J by 6 bases, with 17 bases between the two germline ends. Per germline, CDR1 MNHEY and CDR2 SMNVEV (reference sequence). DNA for the CDR3: TGTGCCAGCAGCCCCAGGACAAAGGGGGATGAAAAACTGTTTTTT. Protein: CASSPRTKGDEKLFF.

The chain employs TRBV7-9 and TRBJ2-7; 11 nucleotides line up with TRBD2. Trimming removed 6 bases from V and 5 bases from J; junction bases left unmatched: 9. This CDR3 has 15 residues. Germline assignment: CDR1 SEHNR and CDR2 FQNEAQ (reference sequence). CDR3 in amino acids: CASSYSGRALNEQYF. The DNA of the CDR3 is TGTGCCAGCAGTTATAGCGGGAGGGCCTTAAACGAGCAGTACTTC.

V and J are TRBV19 and TRBJ2-5, with 7 bases lining up with TRBD2. CDR3 length equals 14 residues. V lost 5 bases to trimming and J lost 5 bases; unmatched junction nucleotides: 8. The germline V gene has CDR1 LNHDA and CDR2 SQIVND (reference sequence). The CDR3 reads CASSPGRGRETQYF. The CDR3 region has the DNA TGTGCCAGTAGTCCAGGGAGGGGACGGGAGACCCAGTACTTC.

This clone was found a few times. The rearrangement uses TRBV10-3 and TRBJ2-5; the D gene is possibly TRBD2 (6 bases). The germline V gene has CDR1 ENHRY and CDR2 SYGVKD. Deletions cut 3 bases from V and 1 base from J, with 12 bases between. CDR3 length: 15 residues. CDR3 DNA: TGTGCCATCAGTGATCGGGGGAGACTCCAAGAGACCCAGTACTTC. The encoded protein is CAISDRGRLQETQYF.

The chain's CDR3 is CASSLNIADYEQYF. CDR3 bases: TGCGCCAGCAGCCTGAACATAGCGGATTACGAGCAGTACTTC. The chain couples TRBV5-1 to TRBJ2-7; D perhaps matches TRBD2 (6 bases). The CDR3 loop spans 14 amino acids. The V gene's germline CDR1 is SGHRS and CDR2 YFSETQ. Trimming took 4 bases from V and 4 from J, leaving 15 bases between them.

The V gene is TRBV5-5, the J gene TRBJ2-7, with 8 bases identical to TRBD1. CDR3 size: 14 residues. Germline assignment: CDR1 SGHKS and CDR2 YYEKEE (reference sequence). Trimming took 4 bases from V and 5 from J; bases not matched to a gene: 8. CDR3 region: CASSNRRGLNEQYF. The CDR3 region has the DNA TGTGCCAGCAGCAACCGCAGGGGGCTGAACGAGCAGTACTTC.

V gene TRBV5-1 combines with J gene TRBJ1-1, with 10 nucleotides matching TRBD1. This CDR3 has 17 amino acids. CDR1 and CDR2 from the germline V gene are SGHRS and YFSETQ. The V gene end was trimmed by 7 bases and the J gene end by 1 base; junction bases not matched to a gene: 13. The CDR3 DNA sequence: TGCGCCAGCGGAGATCTTGCCCGGGACAGGGGGAACACTGAAGCTTTCTTT. This translates into CASGDLARDRGNTEAFF.

In DNA, the CDR3 is TGTGCCAGCAGCTTCCGGGACTTCTTCAATGAGCAGTTCTTC. Protein sequence: CASSFRDFFNEQFF. V gene TRBV11-2 combines with J gene TRBJ2-1; possibly TRBD2 for D (6 bases). V lost 3 bases and J lost 6, with 12 bases in between. This CDR3 has 14 residues. Looked up from germline, CDR1 is SGHAT and CDR2 is FQNNGV.